Sequencing of this TCR beta chain was carried out in a study of vaccination effects on CD4 cells after COVID-19. Findings and limits, study-wide: Marked clonal contraction of infection- and vaccine-induced clones was seen late after vaccination.

Trimming cost V 6 bases and J 7 bases; bases outside gene matches: 7. The CDR3 is 15 residues long. CDR1 MNHEY and CDR2 SVGAGI come from the germline V gene. With respect to this clone: Its specificity is not known.

TCRdb keeps only in-frame clones here, not all; method: immunoSEQ multiplex PCR. The data hold roughly 20,000 clones, with 73% observed a single time. Antigen-specific CD4+ T cells expanded by the ViraFEST assay with viral peptide pools were then sequenced. Following culture for approximately ten days, CD4+ T cells were isolated. No vaccinee had earlier SARS-CoV-2 infection, and nucleocapsid antibodies were negative. Cultivation was performed at two million PBMC per well with approximately 9 IU/ml IL-2 and 9 to 10 ug/ml peptides added. Days 3 and 7 were when half the medium was replaced with IL-2 medium.

This sequence joins TRBV6-5 and TRBJ2-5, with 14 positions matching TRBD2. The receptor was isolated from a human donor who received a COVID-19 vaccine. Material: CD4+ T cells from PBMCs cultured with HCoV-NL63 spike peptides, obtained before COVID-19 vaccination. CDR3 nucleotide sequence: TGTGCCAGCAGCATGACTAGCGGGAGGGCCGGGACCCAGTACTTC. Translated, it gives CASSMTSGRAGTQYF.